These 8 T cell receptor beta chains were all obtained from the same sample, sequenced in a study of radiation and T cells in renal cell carcinoma. Profiling relied on immunoSEQ multiplex PCR, and the TCRdb table lists in-frame clones only, not all of them. Of about 49,000 clones detected, around three quarters appear once; the ten largest clones hold 25% to 30%. Described time point: blood 2 weeks post-SBRT. The treatment: 15 Gy SBRT to primary tumor, nephrectomy 4 weeks later. The sequences come from blood, collected from a patient whose treatment included radiotherapy and nephrectomy. All receptors derive from a woman aged 70-85 years with renal cell carcinoma.

The chain is built from TRBV2 and TRBJ2-1; D might be TRBD2 (6 bases). Germline CDR1 is SNHLY and CDR2 is FYNNEI. V was pared by 3 bases and J by 7 bases, with 16 bases between. The CDR3 has 15 residues. The CDR3 DNA sequence: TGTGCCAGCAGTGAGCGGCGGGATTTGTATAATGAGCAGTTCTTC. This encodes CASSERRDLYNEQFF.

The chain employs TRBV5-1 and TRBJ2-5, with 7 bases fitting TRBD1. The CDR3 has 15 residues. Trimming removed 0 bases from V and 4 bases from J; junction bases left unmatched: 6. Germline V gene lookup returns CDR1 SGHRS and CDR2 YFSETQ. Here the CDR3 reads CASSLGQGKGETQYF. DNA for the CDR3: TGCGCCAGCAGCTTGGGACAGGGTAAGGGAGAGACCCAGTACTTC.

The chain employs TRBV19 and TRBJ2-1; 7 positions match TRBD2. Germline CDR1 is LNHDA and CDR2 is SQIVND (reference sequence). The CDR3 extends over 14 amino acids. V lost 2 bases to trimming and J lost 7 bases; unmatched junction nucleotides: 5. CDR3 sequence (DNA): TGTGCCAGTAGTATACGGGGGGTTAGTAATGAGCAGTTCTTC. Translating it yields CASSIRGVSNEQFF.

The chain uses TRBV25-1 and TRBJ1-4, with D maybe TRBD1 (6 bases). The CDR3 is made up of 15 amino acids. The germline CDR1 and CDR2 sequences are MGHDK and SYGVNS. The ends were cut back, 3 bases at V and 4 bases at J, with 12 bases in the middle. CDR3 in DNA: TGTGCCAGCAGTGACTCGACAGGTATTAATGAAAAACTGTTTTTT. Its protein product is CASSDSTGINEKLFF.

This chain uses TRBV5-1 with TRBJ2-7; D not certain. Trimming pared 0 bases from V and 7 bases from J, leaving 11 bases between. This CDR3 is 13 amino acids long. In germline, CDR1 is SGHRS, CDR2 YFSETQ. The CDR3 protein is CASSLGWAGEQYF. The CDR3 nucleotides are TGCGCCAGCAGCTTGGGATGGGCCGGGGAGCAGTACTTC.

The DNA for the CDR3 is TGTGCCAGCAGTTACACAAGAACGAACACTGAAGCTTTCTTT. Translating gives CASSYTRTNTEAFF. The chain carries TRBV6-5 and TRBJ1-1; D call uncertain. Trimming shortened V by 2 bases and J by 1 base, and 8 bases separated the two germline ends. The germline V gene has CDR1 MNHEY and CDR2 SVGAGI. This CDR3 has 14 amino acids.

This sequence joins TRBV7-2 and TRBJ2-3; possible D gene TRBD2, 5 bases. Trimming stripped 5 bases from V and 2 bases from J, with 17 bases between. This CDR3 contains 16 residues. From germline, CDR1 is SGHTA and CDR2 FQGNSA. CDR3 in amino acids: CASSRGEGINTDTQYF. The CDR3 DNA reads TGTGCCAGCAGCCGGGGTGAGGGAATCAACACAGATACGCAGTATTTT.

CDR3 DNA: TGTGCCAGCAGCCTCCACAGGGGGCAAGAGCAGTTCTTC. It codes for CASSLHRGQEQFF. The J gene is TRBJ2-1, the V gene TRBV7-8, with 9 bases identical to TRBD1. Germline V gene data show CDR1 as SGHVS and CDR2 as FQNEAQ. Trimming cost V 5 bases and J 10 bases; bases outside gene matches: 6. The CDR3 length is 13 residues.